Listed below are T cell receptor beta chains from one sample, sequenced in a study of T cell repertoires in cytomegalovirus infection. From the reads, TCRdb called clonotypes with MiXCR, one entry per CDR3 protein. The sample has about 700,000 distinct CDR3 sequences, about 33% seen once. These receptors' targets are unknown. The sample here was cultured PBMCs, taken from culture after CMV antigen stimulation. The receptor source for this set is a human donor in good health (CMV status not recorded). Some clones in this sample may be carry-over from other donors' samples. Each CDR3 is given with its conserved first and last residue. Each record gives: J gene, clone size, V gene, D gene, CDR3 protein, CDR3 DNA. D genes are given only for firm matches. A clone size is listed for some rows: how often the clone was seen (once, few, many), or a class if it is expanded.

>TRBJ2-7|NA|TRBV11-2|NA
CASSLASQYEQYF
TGTGCCAGCAGCTTAGCGAGTCAGTACGAGCAGTACTTC
>TRBJ1-4|few|TRBV6-5|NA
CASSYREDEKLFF
TGTGCCAGCAGTTACAGGGAAGATGAAAAACTGTTTTTT
>TRBJ1-2|NA|TRBV2|NA
CASSLTGLPFTNYGYTF
TGTGCCAGCAGCTTAACGGGACTACCCTTTACTAACTATGGCTACACCTTC
>TRBJ1-3|NA|TRBV6-1|TRBD1
CASSLGTGFGNTIYF
TGTGCCAGCAGTCTCGGGACAGGGTTTGGAAACACCATATATTTT
>TRBJ2-5|NA|TRBV7-8|NA
CASSLNQDTQYF
TGTGCCAGCAGCTTAAACCAAGATACCCAGTACTTC
>TRBJ1-2|NA|TRBV2|NA
CASVTSGVGYGYTF
TGTGCCAGCGTCACGTCAGGGGTTGGCTATGGCTACACCTTC
>TRBJ2-5|NA|TRBV19|TRBD2
CASKASGETQYF
TGTGCCAGTAAGGCTAGCGGGGAGACCCAGTACTTC
>TRBJ1-1|many|TRBV7-8|NA
CASSSTLTGMNTEAFF
TGTGCCAGCAGCAGTACTCTTACGGGCATGAACACTGAAGCTTTCTTT
>TRBJ2-3|NA|TRBV5-3|NA
CASSLGPTTADTQYF
TGTGCCAGCAGCTTGGGCCCTACTACAGCAGATACGCAGTATTTT
>TRBJ2-7|NA|TRBV27|TRBD1
CASSRTGVFYEQYF
TGTGCCAGCAGCCGGACAGGGGTTTTCTACGAGCAGTACTTC
>TRBJ2-3|NA|TRBV6-6|TRBD1
CASRGTGGSDTQYF
TGTGCCAGCAGGGGGACAGGGGGTTCAGATACGCAGTATTTT
>TRBJ1-1|NA|TRBV12-5|NA
CASGLVQTGEAFF
TGTGCTAGTGGTTTGGTACAGACAGGCGAAGCTTTCTTT
>TRBJ2-1|NA|TRBV19|NA
CASSTPVRWRPNNNNEQFF
TGTGCCAGTAGTACCCCGGTTCGTTGGCGGCCTAATAACAATAATGAGCAGTTCTTC
>TRBJ1-6|NA|TRBV5-1|TRBD1
CASTPGQGENSPLHF
TGCGCCAGCACCCCGGGACAGGGTGAGAATTCACCCCTCCACTTT
>TRBJ2-7|once|TRBV3-1|NA
CASSQGNSYEQYF
TGTGCCAGCAGCCAAGGGAACTCCTACGAGCAGTACTTC
>TRBJ2-3|NA|TRBV29-1|NA
CSPAGLGDTQYF
TGCAGCCCGGCGGGGCTGGGAGATACGCAGTATTTT
>TRBJ1-4|NA|TRBV28|NA
CASSTVRRGKLFF
TGTGCCAGCAGTACGGTCCGGAGGGGAAAACTGTTTTTT
>TRBJ1-1|few|TRBV4-2|NA
CASSQPRSTDNTEAFF
TGTGCCAGCAGCCAGCCCCGGTCGACAGACAACACTGAAGCTTTCTTT
>TRBJ1-6|few|TRBV19|NA
CASSSRLLNSPLHF
TGTGCCAGTAGTTCCCGTTTGCTGAATTCACCCCTCCACTTT
>TRBJ2-7|NA|TRBV18|NA
CASSPELTPATLSYEQYF
TGTGCCAGCTCACCTGAACTTACTCCAGCCACCCTCTCCTACGAGCAGTACTTC
>TRBJ2-5|many|TRBV7-2|NA
CASSLSSGEQETQYF
TGTGCCAGCAGCTTATCATCAGGGGAACAAGAGACCCAGTACTTC
>TRBJ1-1|many|TRBV7-2|NA
CASSPRRQNTEAFF
TGTGCCAGCAGCCCGAGGCGGCAGAACACTGAAGCTTTCTTT
>TRBJ2-3|NA|TRBV5-1|TRBD2
CASSPGGLAGGVTDTQYF
TGCGCCAGCAGCCCCGGAGGACTAGCGGGAGGGGTCACAGATACGCAGTATTTT
>TRBJ1-5|many|TRBV7-8|NA
CASSFEDNQPQHF
TGTGCCAGCAGCTTTGAGGACAATCAGCCCCAGCATTTT
>TRBJ2-2|few|TRBV20-1|NA
CSASGGAAGELFF
TGCAGTGCTAGTGGCGGGGCGGCCGGGGAGCTGTTTTTT
>TRBJ2-7|few|TRBV6-1|NA
CASSAGDRLYEQYF
TGTGCCAGCAGTGCGGGAGACAGGCTCTACGAGCAGTACTTC
>TRBJ1-6|few|TRBV5-4|TRBD1
CASSLKLPGQRFDSPLHF
TGTGCCAGCAGCTTAAAACTCCCGGGACAGCGATTTGATTCACCCCTCCACTTT
>TRBJ2-1|few|TRBV10-3|TRBD1
CAISAGQGYSSNEQFF
TGTGCCATCAGTGCAGGACAGGGGTATTCCTCAAATGAGCAGTTCTTC
>TRBJ1-5|few|TRBV28|TRBD1
CASSLSGQGDQPQHF
TGTGCCAGCAGTTTATCGGGACAGGGGGATCAGCCCCAGCATTTT
>TRBJ2-7|NA|TRBV4-1|NA
CASSQFSGSSYEQYF
TGCGCCAGCAGCCAATTTAGCGGAAGCTCCTACGAGCAGTACTTC
>TRBJ2-2|NA|TRBV5-4|NA
CASSLGGFQTGELFF
TGTGCCAGCAGCTTGGGAGGGTTCCAGACCGGGGAGCTGTTTTTT
>TRBJ2-7|few|TRBV6-1|NA
CASSGVETYEQYF
TGTGCCAGCAGTGGGGTCGAAACCTACGAGCAGTACTTC
>TRBJ2-3|many|TRBV11-2|NA
CASRLAGTLAIRTDTQYF
TGTGCCAGCAGACTAGCAGGGACACTAGCAATCCGCACAGATACGCAGTATTTT